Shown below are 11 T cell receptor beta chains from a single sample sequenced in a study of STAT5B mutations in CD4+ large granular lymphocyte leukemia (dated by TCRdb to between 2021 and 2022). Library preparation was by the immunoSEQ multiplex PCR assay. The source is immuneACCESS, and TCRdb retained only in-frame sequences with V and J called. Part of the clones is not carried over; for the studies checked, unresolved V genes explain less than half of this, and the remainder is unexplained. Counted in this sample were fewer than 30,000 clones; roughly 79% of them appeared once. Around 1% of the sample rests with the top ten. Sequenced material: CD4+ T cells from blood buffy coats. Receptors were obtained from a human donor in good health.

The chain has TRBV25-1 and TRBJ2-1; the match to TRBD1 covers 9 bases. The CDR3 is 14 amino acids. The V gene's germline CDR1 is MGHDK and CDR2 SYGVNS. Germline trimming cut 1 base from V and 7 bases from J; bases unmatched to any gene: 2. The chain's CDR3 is CASSEFGTGNEQFF. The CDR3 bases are TGTGCCAGCAGTGAATTTGGGACAGGGAATGAGCAGTTCTTC.

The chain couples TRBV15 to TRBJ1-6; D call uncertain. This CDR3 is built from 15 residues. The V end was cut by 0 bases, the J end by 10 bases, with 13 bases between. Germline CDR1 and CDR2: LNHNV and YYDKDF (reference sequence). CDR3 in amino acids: CATSRDRAEGSPLHF. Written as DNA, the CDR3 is TGTGCCACCAGCAGAGATCGGGCAGAAGGATCACCCCTCCACTTT.

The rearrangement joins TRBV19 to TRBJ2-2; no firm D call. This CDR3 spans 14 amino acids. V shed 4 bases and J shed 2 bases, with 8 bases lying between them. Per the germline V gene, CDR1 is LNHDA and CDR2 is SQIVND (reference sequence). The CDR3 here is CASSTNLNTGELFF. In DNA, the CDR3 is TGTGCCAGTAGTACCAACCTAAACACCGGGGAGCTGTTTTTT. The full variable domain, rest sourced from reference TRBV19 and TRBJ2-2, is DGGITQSPKYLFRKEGQNVTLSCEQNLNHDAMYWYRQDPGQGLRLIYYSQIVNDFQKGDIAEGYSVSREKKESFPLTVTSAQKNPTAFYLCASSTNLNTGELFFGEGSRLTVL.

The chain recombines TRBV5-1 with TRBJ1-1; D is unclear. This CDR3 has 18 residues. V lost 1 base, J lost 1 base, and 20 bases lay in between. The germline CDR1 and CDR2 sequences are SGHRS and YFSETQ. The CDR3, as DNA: TGCGCCAGCAGCTTGTTACGTATCGGAGGTGGAGGGAACACTGAAGCTTTCTTT. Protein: CASSLLRIGGGGNTEAFF.

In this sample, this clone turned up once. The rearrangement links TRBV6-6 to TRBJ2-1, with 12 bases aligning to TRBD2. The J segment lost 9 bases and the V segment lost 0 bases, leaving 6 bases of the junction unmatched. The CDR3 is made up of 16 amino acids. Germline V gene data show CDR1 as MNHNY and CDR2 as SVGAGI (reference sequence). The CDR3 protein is CASSYSLAGGPSEQFF. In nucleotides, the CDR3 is TGTGCCAGCAGTTACTCGCTAGCGGGAGGGCCTAGTGAGCAGTTCTTC.

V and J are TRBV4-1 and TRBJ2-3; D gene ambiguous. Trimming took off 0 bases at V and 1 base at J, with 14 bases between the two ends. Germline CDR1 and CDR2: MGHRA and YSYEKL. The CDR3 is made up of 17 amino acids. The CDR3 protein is CASSQDLSGLGTDTQYF. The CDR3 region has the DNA TGCGCCAGCAGCCAAGATCTCTCCGGGCTGGGCACAGATACGCAGTATTTT.

The CDR3 loop reads CASRYGTGGFQPQHF. Here the CDR3 DNA reads TGTGCCAGCAGGTACGGGACAGGGGGCTTTCAGCCCCAGCATTTT. The V gene is TRBV2, the J gene TRBJ1-5, with 12 positions matching TRBD1. This CDR3 has 15 residues. Germline V gene sequence: CDR1 SNHLY, CDR2 FYNNEI. Trimming cost V 6 bases and J 6 bases; bases outside gene matches: 6.

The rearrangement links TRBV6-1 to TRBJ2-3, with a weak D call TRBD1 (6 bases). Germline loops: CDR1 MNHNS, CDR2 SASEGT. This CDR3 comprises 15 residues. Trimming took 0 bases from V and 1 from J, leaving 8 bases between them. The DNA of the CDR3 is TGTGCCAGCAGTGAAGCCAGACAGGGCACAGATACGCAGTATTTT. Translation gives CASSEARQGTDTQYF.

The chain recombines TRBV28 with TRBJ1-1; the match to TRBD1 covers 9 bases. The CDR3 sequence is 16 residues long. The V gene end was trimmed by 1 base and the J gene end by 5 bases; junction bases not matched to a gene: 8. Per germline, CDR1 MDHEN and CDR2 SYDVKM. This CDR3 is CASSLLGTGSRTEAFF. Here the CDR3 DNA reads TGTGCCAGCAGTTTATTAGGGACAGGGAGTAGGACTGAAGCTTTCTTT.

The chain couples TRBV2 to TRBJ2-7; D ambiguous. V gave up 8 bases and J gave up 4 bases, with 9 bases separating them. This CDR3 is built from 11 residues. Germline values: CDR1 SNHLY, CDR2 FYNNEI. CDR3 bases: TGTGCCAGCGGGGAAGGGTACGAGCAGTACGTC. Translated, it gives CASGEGYEQYV.

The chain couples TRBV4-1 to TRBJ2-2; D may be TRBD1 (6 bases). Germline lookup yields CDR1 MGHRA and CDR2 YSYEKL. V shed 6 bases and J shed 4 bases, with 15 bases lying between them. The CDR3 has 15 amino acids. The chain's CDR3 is CASRIPGQGTGELFF. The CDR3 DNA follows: TGCGCCAGCAGGATTCCGGGACAAGGCACCGGGGAGCTGTTTTTT.